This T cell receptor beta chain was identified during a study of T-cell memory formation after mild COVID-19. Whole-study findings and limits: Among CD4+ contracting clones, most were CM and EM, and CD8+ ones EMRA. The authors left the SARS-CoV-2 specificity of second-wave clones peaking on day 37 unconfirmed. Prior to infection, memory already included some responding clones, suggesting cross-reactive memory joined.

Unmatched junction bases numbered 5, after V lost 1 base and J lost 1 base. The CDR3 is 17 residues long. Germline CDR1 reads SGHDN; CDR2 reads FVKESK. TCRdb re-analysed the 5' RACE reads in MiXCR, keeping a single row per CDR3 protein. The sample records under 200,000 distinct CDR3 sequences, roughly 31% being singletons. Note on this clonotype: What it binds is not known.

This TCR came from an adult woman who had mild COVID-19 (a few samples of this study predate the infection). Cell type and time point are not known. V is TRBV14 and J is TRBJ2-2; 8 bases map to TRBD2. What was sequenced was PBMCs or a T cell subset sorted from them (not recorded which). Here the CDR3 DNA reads TGTGCCAGCAGCCAAGTAACCACTAGCGGGAACACCGGGGAGCTGTTTTTT. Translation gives CASSQVTTSGNTGELFF.